The rows below give T cell receptor beta chains drawn from one sample of a study of shared clonotypes between healthy human individuals. Libraries were prepared by immunoSEQ multiplex PCR; TCRdb keeps only in-frame clonotypes and omits some of them. The profile shows around 2,000,000 clones, roughly 94% of them singletons. The sequenced sample consisted of naive CD4+ T cells sorted from blood. These receptor sequences come from a man between 18 and 35 years old in good health. Each CDR3 is given with its conserved first and last residue. The D gene is left open where the match is weak. Rows give clone size only sometimes, using once, few, many, or a class for an expanded clone.

abundance	len	d_gene	v_gene	j_gene	CDR3nt	CDR3aa
.	15	.	TRBV5-5	TRBJ1-3	TGTGCCAGCAGCTTGTTCAGAGACTCTGGAAACACCATATATTTT	CASSLFRDSGNTIYF
once	16	TRBD1	TRBV7-8	TRBJ1-2	TGTGCCAGCAGGTCTAATCTAGGACAGGGTAAAGATGGCTACACCTTC	CASRSNLGQGKDGYTF
.	14	.	TRBV6-6	TRBJ2-5	TGTGCCAGCAGAGAACGTGGGGGCTGGGAGACCCAGTACTTC	CASRERGGWETQYF
.	15	.	TRBV10-3	TRBJ2-2	TGTGCCATCAGAACAGGGACTACGAACACCGGGGAGCTGTTTTTT	CAIRTGTTNTGELFF
.	15	TRBD2	TRBV2	TRBJ2-2	TGTGCCAGCGCCACGGGACTAGCGGGAACCGGGGAGCTGTTTTTT	CASATGLAGTGELFF
.	20	TRBD1	TRBV2	TRBJ2-2	TGTGCCAGCAGTGAAGCGCTTCTGGGGACAGGGGGTCAGAACACCGGGGAGCTGTTTTTT	CASSEALLGTGGQNTGELFF
.	12	.	TRBV27	TRBJ1-1	TGTGCCAGCAGTTCTGTTGGAACTGAAGCTTTCTTT	CASSSVGTEAFF
.	12	TRBD2	TRBV10-3	TRBJ2-3	TGTGCCACCTCTCCGGGGGGAGATACGCAGTATTTT	CATSPGGDTQYF
.	9	.	TRBV7-9	TRBJ2-7	TGTGCCAGCAGCCCCAAAGGGGGCTTC	CASSPKGGF
.	17	.	TRBV7-2	TRBJ1-3	TGTGCCAGCAGCTTAGATAAGCGGAGTCTGGGTGGAAACACCATATATTTT	CASSLDKRSLGGNTIYF
once	17	.	TRBV28	TRBJ1-5	TGTGCCAGCAGACCAGGGGACATTCCCCTTGGTACTCAGCCCCAGCATTTT	CASRPGDIPLGTQPQHF
once	15	.	TRBV5-1	TRBJ2-4	TGCGCCAGCAGCGGGGGAACAACTAACAGAAACATTCAGTACTTC	CASSGGTTNRNIQYF
.	12	.	TRBV30	TRBJ2-2	TGTGCCTGGACGAATAAGGGCGGGGAGCTGTTTTTT	CAWTNKGGELFF
.	14	TRBD1	TRBV11-1	TRBJ2-7	TGTGCCAGTGGCCGGGACAGGGTCTCCTACGAGCAGTACTTC	CASGRDRVSYEQYF
.	15	.	TRBV2	TRBJ2-3	TGTGCCAGCAGTCCTCAGGAGATCCGAGGAGATACGCAGTATTTT	CASSPQEIRGDTQYF
.	11	.	TRBV6-1	TRBJ1-2	TGTGCCAGCAGTGAACACCGGGAATCCACCTTC	CASSEHRESTF
.	13	.	TRBV5-5	TRBJ2-7	TGTGCCAGCAGCCCCTGGCCGGGCTACGAGCAGTACTTC	CASSPWPGYEQYF
.	15	.	TRBV10-3	TRBJ2-1	TGTGCCATCAGTCTAGCGCTCTCAGCCTACAATGAGCAGTTCTTC	CAISLALSAYNEQFF
once	11	TRBD2	TRBV20-1	TRBJ2-1	TGCAGTGCTAGTATAGCGGGCGAGCAGTTCTTC	CSASIAGEQFF
.	13	.	TRBV30	TRBJ2-5	TGTGCCTGGAGTTGGGGGAGTCCCCAGACCCAGTACTTC	CAWSWGSPQTQYF
once	15	TRBD1	TRBV6-5	TRBJ1-2	TGTGCCAGCAGTTACTATCTGGACAGGGATTATGGCTACACCTTC	CASSYYLDRDYGYTF
.	16	.	TRBV5-8	TRBJ1-4	TGTGCCAGCAGCGGAGGCCGCGGGGCTCTTAATGAAAAACTGTTTTTT	CASSGGRGALNEKLFF
.	12	.	TRBV6-5	TRBJ1-4	TGTGCCAGCGGACAATCGAATGAAAAACTGTTTTTT	CASGQSNEKLFF